This TCR beta chain was sequenced during a study of human T cells and chemical hapten exposure. General study results and limits: Sensitization with DPC brought no change to TCRs above 1 in 1000 in frequency.

Germline V gene sequence: CDR1 MDHEN, CDR2 SYDVKM. Trimming left V 6 bases short and J 4 bases short, with 15 bases between. The CDR3 length is 14 residues. Unique molecular identifiers were attached to individual cDNA molecules within the library. Methods used by the authors: The median was roughly 91,000 TCRs per sample, ranging about 20,000 to 690,600. TCRdb processed the 5' RACE reads anew with MiXCR; each CDR3 protein has one entry. TCRdb's processing, not the study's, gives the V and J calls here. This repertoire shows under 150,000 distinct CDR3 sequences, more than 15% found once; its top ten account for about 3%. As to this clonotype: Its matching antigen is unknown.

Researchers extracted total RNA from unfractionated whole blood. V gene TRBV28 combines with J gene TRBJ1-2; no clear D. The clonotype comes from a human donor in good health. Here the CDR3 reads CASSPPQSGYGYTF. CDR3 DNA: TGTGCCAGCAGCCCACCACAGTCCGGCTATGGCTACACCTTC.